This T cell receptor (beta chain) came from a study of T-cell memory formation after mild COVID-19. Study conclusions and caveats: Clones contracting day 15 to 85 were balanced CD4/CD8; later expanders leaned CD4+. Shrinking CD4+ clones were chiefly CM and EM; CD8+ ones were chiefly EMRA.

This clonotype has a count of ten or more. Its antigen is currently unknown. The CDR3 has 15 residues. J was trimmed by 5 bases and V by 5 bases; bases with no gene match: 5. 5'RACE with constant-segment primers built TCRalpha and TCRbeta cDNA libraries with UMIs. Using its own MiXCR run on the 5' RACE reads, TCRdb lists one record per CDR3 protein. The table lists about 340,000 distinct CDR3 sequences, 10% to 15% of them singletons, with roughly a fifth in the top ten. The J gene is TRBJ1-5, the V gene TRBV12-3 or TRBV12-4; 11 bases are shared with TRBD1. The source of this sequence is a man between 18 and 29 years old who had mild COVID-19 (a few samples of this study predate the infection). Cell type and time point are not known. The specimen sequenced was PBMCs or a T cell subset sorted from them (not recorded which). In DNA, the CDR3 is TGTGCCAGCAGTCGGGGGACAGGGGGGTATCAGCCCCAGCATTTT. Its protein product is CASSRGTGGYQPQHF.